Presented here are 31 T cell receptor beta chains from one specimen sequenced in a study of blood T cell repertoires in COVID-19. Produced via immunoSEQ multiplex PCR; TCRdb's table is partial and in-frame only. The sample includes some 250,000 clones, 88% of them seen just once. The material sequenced was peripheral blood. Receptors were obtained from a human donor in a cohort sampled during active COVID-19.

This sequence joins TRBV20-1 and TRBJ2-3, with D possibly TRBD2 on 5 matching bases. Germline assignment: CDR1 DFQATT and CDR2 SNEGSKA (reference sequence). The CDR3 sequence is 11 residues long. V gave up 5 bases and J gave up 6 bases, with 9 bases separating them. The DNA of the CDR3 is TGCAGTGCTTGGACTGTGGATACGCAGTATTTT. Encoded protein: CSAWTVDTQYF.

The chain has TRBV4-2 and TRBJ2-7; D not resolved. The CDR3 loop spans 14 amino acids. V was pared by 0 bases and J by 0 bases, with 6 bases between. Germline V lookup: CDR1 LGHNA, CDR2 YNFKEQ. As DNA, the CDR3 is TGTGCCAGCAGCCAAGATCACAGCTCCTACGAGCAGTACTTC. Translation: CASSQDHSSYEQYF.

The chain couples TRBV6-2 or TRBV6-3 to TRBJ1-1; TRBD1 aligns across 9 bases. The CDR3 length is 15 residues. CDR1 and CDR2 (germline): MNHEY, SVGEGT. V shed 2 bases and J 4 bases; nucleotides not matched to a gene: 5. The DNA for the CDR3 is TGTGCCAGCAGTTACGGACGGGACAGGGTCACTGAAGCTTTCTTT. As protein: CASSYGRDRVTEAFF.

The chain couples TRBV27 to TRBJ2-7, with a tentative D call TRBD1 (6 bases). The CDR3 contains 14 residues. Germline V gene sequence: CDR1 MNHEY, CDR2 SMNVEV (reference sequence). V lost 4 bases, J lost 1 base, and 11 bases lay in between. As DNA, the CDR3 is TGTGCCAGCAGTTACAGGGACCCTTCCTACGAGCAGTACTTC. Translating it yields CASSYRDPSYEQYF.

The V call is TRBV7-2, the J call TRBJ1-5; D remains ambiguous. Germline V gene data show CDR1 as SGHTA and CDR2 as FQGNSA. This CDR3 is built from 14 residues. Between the trimmed V and J ends, which lost 3 bases and 7 bases, there was a span of 13 bases. This chain's CDR3 is CASSLLAGIQPQHF. The CDR3 DNA sequence: TGTGCCAGCAGCTTGCTCGCGGGAATCCAGCCCCAGCATTTT. The complete variable domain, with remaining parts taken from reference TRBV7-2 and TRBJ1-5, reads GAGVSQSPSNKVTEKGKDVELRCDPISGHTALYWYRQSLGQGLEFLIYFQGNSAPDKSGLPSDRFSAERTGGSVSTLTIQRTQQEDSAVYLCASSLLAGIQPQHFGDGTRLSIL.

This clone was detected only once. This rearrangement joins TRBV5-1 to TRBJ2-7, with D maybe TRBD2 (6 bases). V was cut by 0 bases and J by 6 bases, with 10 bases left in between. CDR1 is SGHRS and CDR2 is YFSETQ in the germline V gene. This CDR3 spans 13 amino acids. The CDR3 nucleotides are TGCGCCAGCAGCTTGGACAGACTAGGCGAGCAGTACTTC. The encoded protein is CASSLDRLGEQYF.

The chain is built from TRBV7-2 and TRBJ1-3; D gene ambiguous. The CDR3 length is 13 residues. Trimming removed 8 bases from V and 0 bases from J, with 8 bases in between. CDR1 SGHTA and CDR2 FQGNSA come from the germline V gene. The CDR3 reads CASLLVSGNTIYF. The CDR3 DNA sequence: TGTGCCAGCCTTCTAGTCTCTGGAAACACCATATATTTT. Based on the CDR3 plus reference TRBV7-2 and TRBJ1-3, the full variable domain is GAGVSQSPSNKVTEKGKDVELRCDPISGHTALYWYRQSLGQGLEFLIYFQGNSAPDKSGLPSDRFSAERTGGSVSTLTIQRTQQEDSAVYLCASLLVSGNTIYFGEGSWLTVV.

This clone was seen only a few times. This chain uses TRBV7-8 with TRBJ2-7, with D possibly being TRBD1 (5 bases). Germline V gene sequence: CDR1 SGHVS, CDR2 FQNEAQ. V lost 5 bases to trimming and J lost 0 bases, with 17 bases between them. The CDR3 extends over 16 amino acids. CDR3 residues: CASSATTGVSSYEQYF. The CDR3 coding sequence is TGTGCCAGCAGCGCAACAACAGGAGTTTCCTCCTACGAGCAGTACTTC.

V usage is TRBV6-5 and J usage is TRBJ2-7, with D possibly being TRBD2 (5 bases). Trimming took 6 bases from V and 2 from J, leaving 8 bases between them. Germline CDR1 reads MNHEY; CDR2 reads SVGAGI. The CDR3 is 12 residues long. CDR3 residues: CASSPGAYEQYF. CDR3 DNA: TGTGCCAGCAGCCCCGGGGCCTACGAGCAGTACTTC.

This clone has just one count. This chain uses TRBV6-2 or TRBV6-3 with TRBJ1-1, with D perhaps matching TRBD1 (5 bases). Germline V gene lookup returns CDR1 MNHEY and CDR2 SVGEGT. V was trimmed by 6 bases and J by 0 bases, leaving 20 bases between them. The CDR3 length is 17 residues. DNA for the CDR3: TGTGCCAGCAGCCGCGACAGCCGACCTCTGGTGAACACTGAAGCTTTCTTT. This sequence encodes CASSRDSRPLVNTEAFF.

The chain couples TRBV21-1 to TRBJ2-6; TRBD1 is the table's D call, not checked against the DNA. TRBV21-1 is a recognized pseudogene. This CDR3 region has 19 residues. CDR3 sequence reads: CASSVAPGQGVIGANVLTF. In DNA, the CDR3 is TGTGCCAGCAGCGTCGCCCCGGGACAGGGAGTAATTGGGGCCAACGTCCTGACTTTC.

The CDR3 nucleotides are TGTGCCAGCAGCTCGGGACAGAGTTCCTCCTACGAGCAGTACTTC. It encodes CASSSGQSSSYEQYF. This sequence joins TRBV7-9 and TRBJ2-7, with 7 nucleotides matching TRBD1. The germline V gene encodes CDR1 SEHNR and CDR2 FQNEAQ (reference sequence). Trimming took 4 bases from V and 0 from J; bases not matched to a gene: 6. The CDR3 is 15 residues long.

The chain links TRBV28 to TRBJ1-1; 10 bases are a match to TRBD1. The CDR3 covers 17 residues. V dropped 5 bases and J dropped 1; count of bases not matched to a gene: 10. Germline V gene lookup returns CDR1 MDHEN and CDR2 SYDVKM. CDR3 sequence (DNA): TGTGCCAGCAGTCTTCCGGGACAGGGGCTAGGGAACACTGAAGCTTTCTTT. This encodes CASSLPGQGLGNTEAFF.

V and J are TRBV19 and TRBJ2-7, with 7 bases matching TRBD1. Losses at the gene ends were 6 bases for V and 3 bases for J; bases not matched to a gene: 8. Germline V CDR1 and CDR2: LNHDA, SQIVND (reference sequence). CDR3 length: 14 amino acids. The chain's CDR3 is CASSQGVPDYEQYF. Written as DNA, the CDR3 is TGTGCCAGTAGCCAGGGGGTTCCCGACTACGAGCAGTACTTC.

This chain uses TRBV7-2 with TRBJ1-3; D possibly corresponds to TRBD1 (5 bases). The germline V and J ends were trimmed by 3 bases and 3 bases, with 6 bases remaining between them. CDR1 is SGHTA and CDR2 is FQGNSA in the germline V gene. This CDR3 is 13 amino acids long. The CDR3 loop reads CASSFRDGNTIYF. The CDR3 DNA reads as TGTGCCAGCAGCTTCAGGGATGGAAACACCATATATTTT. The full variable domain, rest sourced from reference TRBV7-2 and TRBJ1-3, is GAGVSQSPSNKVTEKGKDVELRCDPISGHTALYWYRQSLGQGLEFLIYFQGNSAPDKSGLPSDRFSAERTGGSVSTLTIQRTQQEDSAVYLCASSFRDGNTIYFGEGSWLTVV.

The chain uses TRBV19 and TRBJ2-7, with a weak D call TRBD1 (5 bases). The CDR3 has 14 amino acids. The germline gives CDR1 LNHDA, CDR2 SQIVND (reference sequence). V dropped 5 bases and J dropped 1 base, with 12 bases sitting between them. In DNA, the CDR3 is TGTGCCAGTAGTTTTACAGGAGTTTCCTACGAGCAGTACTTC. Translated: CASSFTGVSYEQYF.

DNA for the CDR3: TGTGCTAGTACGTGGCTGACCGGGACAGGAGGTCTGGGTAGTCAGCCCCAGCATTTT. It specifies CASTWLTGTGGLGSQPQHF. This rearrangement joins TRBV12-5 to TRBJ1-5, with 8 bases identical to TRBD1. CDR3 size: 19 residues. Trimming removed 8 bases from V and 6 bases from J; junction bases left unmatched: 24. The V gene's germline CDR1 is LGHNT and CDR2 FRNRAP.

This clone was observed a handful of times. This chain links TRBV6-2 or TRBV6-3 with TRBJ2-7; 9 positions match TRBD2. This CDR3 comprises 16 residues. V was pared by 5 bases and J by 2 bases, with 10 bases of the junction left unmatched. Germline V gene sequence: CDR1 MNHEY, CDR2 SVGEGT. The CDR3 DNA is TGTGCCAGCAGTATCCCTTACGGCGGGAGGGCCTACGAGCAGTACTTC. Its translation: CASSIPYGGRAYEQYF.

V and J are TRBV9 and TRBJ2-3; D is undetermined. V dropped 4 bases and J dropped 7 bases, with 13 bases sitting between them. Germline V gene sequence: CDR1 SGDLS, CDR2 YYNGEE. CDR3 length equals 13 residues. CDR3 sequence: CASSPGFPYTQYF. The CDR3 DNA reads as TGTGCCAGCAGCCCAGGATTCCCTTATACGCAGTATTTT. Drawing the rest from reference TRBV9 and TRBJ2-3, the complete variable domain is DSGVTQTPKHLITATGQRVTLRCSPRSGDLSVYWYQQSLDQGLQFLIQYYNGEERAKGNILERFSAQQFPDLHSELNLSSLELGDSALYFCASSPGFPYTQYFGPGTRLTVL.

This chain joins TRBV6-5 and TRBJ2-5; 7 bases agree with TRBD1. The CDR3 extends over 14 amino acids. The V gene end was trimmed by 6 bases and the J gene end by 3 bases; junction bases not matched to a gene: 7. Looked up from germline, CDR1 is MNHEY and CDR2 is SVGAGI. CDR3: CASRRDRPKETQYF. CDR3 coding DNA: TGTGCCAGCAGAAGGGACAGACCAAAAGAGACCCAGTACTTC.

The chain joins TRBV9 to TRBJ1-3, with TRBD1 as a possible D gene (6 bases). V was trimmed by 5 bases and J by 1 base, leaving 16 bases between them. Germline V gene sequence: CDR1 SGDLS, CDR2 YYNGEE. This CDR3 spans 16 amino acids. CDR3 bases: TGTGCCAGCAGTGGAAACCTGGGACAATCTGGAAACACCATATATTTT. It is translated as CASSGNLGQSGNTIYF.

This clone appeared once. The gene calls are TRBV5-4 and TRBJ2-7; D is perhaps TRBD2 (6 bases). This CDR3 is built from 14 residues. V lost 0 bases and J lost 5, with 12 bases in between. Germline CDR1 is SGHNT and CDR2 is YYREEE (reference sequence). Here the CDR3 DNA reads TGTGCCAGCAGCTTGGGGCGGGATGAAAACGAGCAGTACTTC. Its translation: CASSLGRDENEQYF.

The V and J genes are TRBV10-3 and TRBJ2-5, with a tentative D call TRBD2 (5 bases). Germline values: CDR1 ENHRY, CDR2 SYGVKD. Trimming removed 6 bases from V and 5 bases from J, with 16 bases in between. The CDR3 loop spans 14 amino acids. Here the CDR3 DNA reads TGTGCCATCAGGAGGGATAGTACATTGGAGACCCAGTACTTC. The encoded protein is CAIRRDSTLETQYF.

Here the CDR3 reads CASSRQLQGISGNTIYF. Written as DNA, the CDR3 is TGCGCCAGCAGCCGGCAACTACAGGGGATCTCTGGAAACACCATATATTTT. This rearrangement joins TRBV4-3 to TRBJ1-3; 7 positions match TRBD1. After removal of 4 bases from V and 0 bases from J, the junction contained 9 bases not matched to a gene. The CDR3 spans 17 residues. Germline CDR1 reads LGHNA; CDR2 reads YSLEER.

The J gene is TRBJ2-7, the V gene TRBV3-1 (or the pseudogene TRBV3-2); tentative D call: TRBD2 (6 bases). Germline-derived CDR1 and CDR2 are LGHDT and YNNKEL (reference sequence). The V gene lost 1 base and the J gene lost 3 bases, with 10 bases spanning the gap. This CDR3 region has 14 residues. The CDR3 sequence is CASSQGPGVYEQYF. CDR3 DNA sequence: TGTGCCAGCAGCCAAGGGCCGGGAGTCTACGAGCAGTACTTC.

The genes are TRBV4-2 and TRBJ2-7; tentatively, D is TRBD2 (6 bases). V lost 2 bases and J lost 0, with 20 bases in between. This CDR3 is 18 amino acids long. CDR1 and CDR2 from the germline V gene are LGHNA and YNFKEQ. The CDR3 loop reads CASSQRRGTREGSYEQYF. CDR3 DNA sequence: TGTGCCAGCAGCCAACGACGCGGGACCCGCGAAGGCTCCTACGAGCAGTACTTC.

The V and J genes are TRBV12-3 or TRBV12-4 and TRBJ1-2; D not certain. The CDR3 has 12 amino acids. Between the trimmed V and J ends, which lost 3 bases and 4 bases, there was a span of 6 bases. CDR3 amino acids: CASSFNSYGYTF. The CDR3 DNA reads as TGTGCCAGCAGTTTTAATAGCTATGGCTACACCTTC.

The chain uses TRBV19 and TRBJ2-7; maybe TRBD1 (6 bases). V was trimmed by 6 bases and J by 4 bases, leaving 13 bases between them. This CDR3 contains 13 residues. Germline V gives CDR1 LNHDA, CDR2 SQIVND (reference sequence). In nucleotides, the CDR3 is TGTGCCAGTAGCAAAACAGGGATATACGAGCAGTACTTC. Amino acid sequence: CASSKTGIYEQYF.

The V gene is TRBV4-3, the J gene TRBJ1-3; D is unresolved. V lost 0 bases and J lost 0, with 9 bases in between. The CDR3 spans 16 residues. Germline V gene data show CDR1 as LGHNA and CDR2 as YSLEER. DNA of the CDR3: TGCGCCAGCAGCCAAGATGGGCTGATCTCTGGAAACACCATATATTTT. Encoded protein: CASSQDGLISGNTIYF.

The chain employs TRBV6-5 and TRBJ2-7, with D uncertain. Germline V gene lookup returns CDR1 MNHEY and CDR2 SVGAGI. This CDR3 comprises 15 residues. Trimming removed 0 bases at V and 1 base at J, with 10 bases between. Written as DNA, the CDR3 is TGTGCCAGCAGTTACTCTAGACTTCTGTCCTACGAGCAGTACTTC. This codes for CASSYSRLLSYEQYF.

CDR3 amino acids: CASSQEFAGGRGEQFF. The CDR3 region has the DNA TGCGCCAGCAGCCAAGAATTCGCGGGAGGTAGGGGTGAGCAGTTCTTC. The chain employs TRBV4-1 and TRBJ2-1, with 8 bases matching TRBD2. The CDR3 is 16 amino acids. The J segment lost 9 bases and the V segment lost 0 bases, leaving 10 bases of the junction unmatched. From germline, CDR1 is MGHRA and CDR2 YSYEKL.